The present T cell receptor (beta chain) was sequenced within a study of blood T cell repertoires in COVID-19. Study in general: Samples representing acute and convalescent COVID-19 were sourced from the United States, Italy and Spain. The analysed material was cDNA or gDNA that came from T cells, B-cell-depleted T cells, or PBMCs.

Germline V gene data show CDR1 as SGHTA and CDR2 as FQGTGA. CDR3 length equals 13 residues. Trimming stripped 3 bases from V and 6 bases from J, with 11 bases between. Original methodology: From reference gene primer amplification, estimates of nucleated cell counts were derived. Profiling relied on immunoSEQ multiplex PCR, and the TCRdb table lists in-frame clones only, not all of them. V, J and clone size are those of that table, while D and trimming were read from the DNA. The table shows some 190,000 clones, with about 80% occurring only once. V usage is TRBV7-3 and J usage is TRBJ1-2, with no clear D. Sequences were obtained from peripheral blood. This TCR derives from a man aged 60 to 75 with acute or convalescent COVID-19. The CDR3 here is CASSFGPRDGYTF. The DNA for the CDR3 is TGTGCCAGCAGCTTCGGTCCACGAGATGGCTACACCTTC.